The TCR beta chain under discussion was sequenced for a study of blood T cell repertoires in COVID-19 (dated by TCRdb to about 2020). In the study overall: Samples covering the acute and convalescent phases of COVID-19 were provided by collaborators in the United States, Italy and Spain. The material from the prospective study consisted of cDNA or gDNA derived from T cells, B-cell-depleted T cells, or PBMCs. Deeply sampled blood TCRbeta repertoires from subjects exposed to, actively infected with, or recovered from COVID-19 were included in the dataset. The repertoires were made available in a free public database intended to serve as a resource for research on the immune response to SARS-CoV-2. The samples were drawn from two sources: the first 160 participants of the ongoing ImmuneRACE study, and approximately 1,300 subjects contributed by 6 global collaborators. The sample metadata nearly always contained a de-identified subject ID, COVID-19 status, age in years and sex. Where available, HLA class I and class II types were taken from metadata supplied by the sample provider and were not determined by assay-based typing.

The immunoSEQ Assay, a bias-controlled multiplex PCR, was used to amplify TCRbeta CDR3 regions from genomic DNA. The authors processed their data as follows. The number of nucleated cells in each sample was estimated from the amplification of reference gene primers within the assay. To quantify the absolute abundance of each unique TCRbeta CDR3 rearrangement, sequence reads were collapsed and filtered. For each sample, productive Simpson clonality was calculated as the square root of Simpson's diversity index across productive rearrangements. Held by TCRdb, this immuneACCESS table contains in-frame sequences only and omits some clones. Under half of the omission traces to an unresolved V gene where checked; the cause of the rest is unknown. Clone size and V and J calls were adopted from that table, with D and trimming inferred from the DNA. A total of 200,000 to 250,000 clones appear in this sample, under 90% of them only once. Of the sample, under 3.5% falls within the top ten clones.

Regarding this clone: The antigen it recognizes is unknown. A much bigger clone sits one base away, suggesting this may be a read error.

The germline V and J ends show losses of 3 bases and 3 bases respectively, and no gene match explains 0 bases of the junction. The CDR3 numbers 13 residues from cysteine through phenylalanine. Only the CDR3 portion is preserved as DNA: 39 bases, with reading frame beginning at the first base. CDR1 MNHEY and CDR2 SMNVEV are derived from the germline V gene (reference sequence). What the study reported, not specific to this receptor: How much clinical and demographic metadata was included differed by source and by participant, and the metadata was provided uncurated.

In the prospective study, participants were about 18 to 100 years old, resided in about two dozen geographic areas of the United States, and were enrolled through a virtual design. To assign participants to cohorts, the prospective study relied on clinical history that participants themselves reported in a screening survey and a study questionnaire. Recovered participants in ImmuneRACE Cohort 3 were defined by two consecutive negative NP/OP PCR tests, clearance by a healthcare professional, or resolution of symptoms. Each participant in the prospective study had whole blood, serum and a nasopharyngeal or oropharyngeal swab collected by mobile phlebotomists. Over a roughly 2-month period, participants in the prospective study had the option of providing additional blood draws and questionnaires. Blood samples from the prospective study were shipped frozen or at room temperature prior to DNA extraction.

Sequencing input: PBMCs or T cells enriched from blood (not recorded which). The clonotype originates from a woman in her sixties or seventies who had recovered from COVID-19. Recombination connected TRBV27 to TRBJ2-5, and 8 junctional nucleotides match TRBD1. The DNA sequence is given as TGTGCCAGCAGTTTGACAGGGGAAGAGACCCAGTACTTC. Its protein product is CASSLTGEETQYF.